This T cell receptor (beta chain) is drawn from a study of patients and donors after allogeneic stem cell transplantation. This clonotype was picked up a small number of times. TCRdb re-called the RT-PCR reads with MiXCR, one entry per CDR3 protein. The sample contains around 160,000 distinct CDR3 sequences, about 29% of which appear only once. V lost 6 bases, J lost 2 bases, and 20 bases lay in between. CDR3 size: 16 residues. From germline, CDR1 is WNHNN and CDR2 SYGVQD (reference sequence). Sequencing was carried out using blood, either unsorted or a sorted T cell fraction (not recorded which). This chain links TRBV10-1 with TRBJ2-7; no clear D gene. The receptor comes from a human donor who was either an allogeneic HSCT recipient or a stem cell or donor lymphocyte infusion donor (not recorded which). It is not recorded whose cells these are; they may come from a transplant donor. For the CDR3, the DNA is TGCGCCAGCAGCGGAACTGTGACAAAATCCACCTACGAGCAGTACTTC. This translates into CASSGTVTKSTYEQYF.